This T cell receptor beta chain was recovered during a study of cytomegalovirus exposure and HLA in healthy donors (dated by TCRdb to 2016 to 2017). Regarding the study in general: According to an earlier analysis of around 600 of the donors, some 180 million T cells yielded roughly 100 million unique TCR beta sequences and roughly 280 Gb of sequence data. The study aimed to test whether cataloging public T cell receptors could reveal signatures of past pathogen exposure. Donor age, sex, ethnicity and CMV serostatus were compiled alongside the repertoire data. The genetic ancestry cluster associated with self-reported Caucasian donors included about four fifths of the roughly 390 genotyped donors. The study profiled the T cell repertoires of 666 subjects by immunosequencing and related them to cytomegalovirus serostatus. Every discovery cohort repertoire had been produced on one sequencing platform. To predict cytomegalovirus infection status, the study combined high-throughput TCR immunosequencing, statistical association of individual TCRs with disease status, and machine learning. Among some 400 genotyped donors of the cohort, an average of approximately 240,000 unique TCR beta nucleotide sequences were sequenced per donor, 15% to 20% of them non-productive. In a later genetic analysis, genome-wide SNP genotypes for about three fifths of the 666 donors were used, and that subset was treated as a discovery cohort. Around 330 gigabases of sequencing data and tens of millions of unique TCR sequences made up an early release that covered over 550 HLA-typed donors. To study patterns of TCR occurrence, a later analysis re-analyzed previously published TCR beta repertoires from under 750 donors and added high-resolution HLA genotyping. About 5 DR-DQ haplotypes were handled as single units for association and clustering, since linkage in the cohort was strong. Besides the first cohort of more than 650 subjects, a separate validation cohort made up of around 120 different subjects was used. The later analysis used no new phenotypic data to find candidate immune exposures, relying instead on TCR beta sequences and their occurrence across donors. HLA typing covered class I and class II loci at four-digit resolution. Typing coverage differed by locus: A, B, C, DRB1 and DQB1 were typed in roughly 620-630 donors, DQA1 in 500 to 550, DPA1 in 606, and DPB1 in 472. To decide whether each TCR beta V gene segment behaved as functional or pseudogenic, an earlier analysis of over 500 of the donors relied on high-throughput TCR beta sequencing.

Library preparation employed the immunoSEQ multiplex PCR assay. A mixture of 60 forward primers for TCR Vbeta segments and 13 reverse primers for TCR Jbeta segments was used in the multiplex PCR. The CDR3 region of rearranged TCR beta genes was amplified from genomic DNA by a multiplex PCR assay. The amplified TCR beta libraries were sequenced on the Illumina HiSeq System as 87-base-pair reads. On the authors' methods: Across the 670 or so repertoires, a later analysis counted 78 million or so unique TCR beta chains, 9.5 million to 13 million of which were shared by at least two donors. To remove PCR and sequencing errors, raw reads were error-corrected and collapsed into unique sequences using a nearest-neighbor algorithm that merged closely related sequences. CDR3 sequences were aligned to IMGT reference sequences to assign V, D and J gene segments. For a sequence to be retained, at least a six-nucleotide match to both a V gene segment and a J gene segment was required. Rearrangements were called productive when the CDR3 lacked stop codons and stayed in frame with V and J; all others were non-productive. Following IMGT convention, CDR3 was defined as the stretch from the second conserved V-encoded cysteine up to the conserved J-encoded phenylalanine. The earlier analysis of 500 to 600 of the donors excluded sequences that lacked an unambiguous match to a single V gene segment. An earlier analysis of a few hundred of the donors called V segments functional above 56.7% productive rearrangements and segregating when the between-donor standard deviation exceeded 5%. A statistical classification framework was built to diagnose cytomegalovirus status from the catalog of TCR beta chain sequences. In a later analysis, TCR nucleotide sequences were compared against IMGT/GENE-DB human TR gene sequences so that V and J genes could be assigned. In a later analysis, CDR3 sequences and most-parsimonious VDJ recombination scenarios were assigned using the TCRdist pipeline. In a later analysis, each TCR beta chain was defined by its CDR3 amino acid sequence together with its V-gene family, and reads lacking a unique V-gene family were excluded. As a way to deal with suspected cross-contamination and a sequencing artifact, a later analysis dropped 592 nucleotide sequences that were highly shared and had low generation probability. For each public chain, a later analysis derived a clonal expansion index from normalized ranks of inferred template counts within each repertoire. Generation probabilities in a later analysis came from a VDJ recombination model fitted to out-of-frame rearrangements, and those results were checked against IGoR. In a later analysis, hypergeometric tests were used to score TCR-TCR, TCR-HLA and TCR-CMV co-occurrence, with a repertoire-size bias correction applied to TCR pairs. To estimate false discovery rates, a later analysis permuted the HLA or CMV assignments 20 times. In a later analysis, co-occurring TCRs were grouped using DBSCAN, and TCRdist sequence similarity was added for clustering within HLA-allele-positive subsets. For co-occurrence clustering, repertoires with fewer than 30,000 or more than 120,000 public chains were excluded, along with five repertoires with anomalous nucleotide sharing. In TCRdb, the immuneACCESS table is reduced to in-frame sequences with V and J assigned. These tables do not hold every clone; where another copy was compared, an unresolved V gene accounts for under half, and the others remain unexplained. That table supplies the V and J calls and clone size; D and trimming were determined from the DNA. Recorded for this sample are some 170,000 clones; approximately 85% of them occurred a single time. The ten most abundant clones make up roughly 0.99% of the sample.

Findings and caveats that apply to the study as a whole: The authors suggested that the approach could potentially be extended to other disease states and immunological phenotypes. A cluster of highly shared sequence variants was judged likely to represent a technical artifact of the sequencing pipeline. Compared with the approximately 670-donor mean, donors in an Asian-associated ancestry cluster had fewer N-insertions in productive TCRs, according to a later genetic analysis. The classifier was reported to diagnose cytomegalovirus status with high specificity and sensitivity in both the original and validation cohorts. Immune exposure information for the cohort was limited to CMV serostatus. A further reported finding was that TCR beta sequences accurately predicted the HLA-A and HLA-B alleles for most subjects in the first cohort. A later analysis found that most CMV-associated TCR beta chains appeared HLA-restricted, with HLA associations seemingly driven largely by CMV exposure. Most TCR sequences were observed very rarely across donors, whereas some public TCRs were present in many individuals. Roughly uniform sequencing depth across donors was assumed in presence/absence analyses, although this assumption may not hold. Some IMGT-functional V segments, including TRBV6-2 and TRBV6-3, could not be told apart with the 87-base-pair reads, so those segments were excluded. According to a later analysis, TCR association rates differed among HLA loci, with DRB1 alleles showing the most associated TCRs and HLA-C alleles showing the fewest. This cohort had only TCR beta chains sequenced, and the lack of alpha or paired-chain data limited which features could be detected. Compared with equally common non-associated chains, HLA-associated TCR beta chains in a later analysis were more clonally expanded and had lower generation probabilities. Fewer than 20 rarely observed V segments, including chromosome 9 orphons, were excluded from the earlier analysis of several hundred of the donors because counts were too low. Strong co-occurrence of HLA alleles, especially DR and DQ, made assigning TCR associations to individual alleles difficult. An association between a missense DCLRE1C variant and V-gene and J-gene trimming of TCR beta chains was found in a later genetic analysis and replicated in an independent cohort. Linkage disequilibrium might explain the correlated functional status among segregating V segments, but an unknown experimental factor could not be ruled out. Because HLA typing was missing for some donors at each locus, association tests included only the typed subset. The study listed 150 to 200 TCR beta chains as associated with cytomegalovirus. In an earlier analysis of under 600 of the donors, most TCR beta V segments were observed in productive rearrangements about 87% or about 30% of the time, broadly matching IMGT annotations. Several of the top co-occurrence clusters appeared to be linked to parvovirus B19, influenza, CMV and Epstein-Barr virus, according to a later analysis. A later analysis associated about 18,000 TCR beta sequences with specific HLA alleles at a false discovery rate of 0.05. Three of the identified cytomegalovirus-associated TCR beta chains were confirmed in vitro to be specific for cytomegalovirus antigens.

As for this clone: What this receptor recognizes is not known. Base qualities are not at hand, and no much larger clone is one base apart.

The cohort comprised some 730 healthy bone marrow donors. Cohort members were all nominally healthy when sampled, although unrecorded immune exposures were likely present. The donor tested CMV seropositive, placing the donor among the 290 or so seropositive members of the cohort. Every donor gave a peripheral blood sample, and the peripheral blood mononuclear cells from that sample were used for TCR beta sequencing. The Qiagen DNeasy Blood Extraction Kit was used to extract genomic DNA from the blood cell samples. Looking up the germline V gene yields CDR1 SGHRS and CDR2 YFSETQ. The trim is 4 bases for V and 4 bases for J, with a gap of 15 bases between the germline ends. The CDR3 sequence holds 14 residues, the cysteine and phenylalanine included. Only CDR3 DNA remains: 42 bases, in frame from the first base.

Sequencing input: PBMCs. The receptor comes from a girl aged 2-9 years in good health and CMV-seropositive. This chain joins TRBV5-1 to TRBJ2-7; the D segment could be TRBD2, given 5 matching bases. The nucleotide sequence reads as follows: TGCGCCAGCAGCGGGTCGGGAAATTGGTACGAGCAGTACTTC. Its amino acids are CASSGSGNWYEQYF.